This TCR beta chain stems from a study of Graves' ophthalmopathy and Graves' hyperthyroidism. General study results and limits: With a specificity of 72.22% and a sensitivity of over 65%, the model predicted ophthalmopathy progression. Thyroid clonotypes that were expanded above 0.001 frequency mostly also appeared in blood.

The germline gives CDR1 MDHEN, CDR2 SYDVKM. Trimming cost V 5 bases and J 4 bases, with 18 bases left between them. CDR3 length equals 15 residues. Enrollment excluded any patients with other autoimmune diseases, uncontrolled infections, pregnancy or lactation. Each diagnosis was determined on the basis of clinical symptoms, serum thyroxine, TRAb, thyroid ultrasound and orbital computed tomography. Amplification of the TCR beta CDR3 regions used RNA transcripts (as template). An initial RT-PCR round employing HTBI primers preceded a second-round multiplex PCR. TCRdb reprocessed the multiplex PCR reads via MiXCR and lists one record per CDR3 protein. The repertoire includes 40,000 to 50,000 distinct CDR3 sequences, 45% to 60% of them detected once, and 18% sits in the top ten. This clonotype was observed many times. The antigen remains unidentified.

The sequence was collected from an adult man with Graves' ophthalmopathy. The specimen sequenced was peripheral blood. The V gene is TRBV28, the J gene TRBJ2-7; tentatively, D is TRBD2 (5 bases). The DNA of the CDR3 is TGTGCCAGCAGTCCCCCGGGGAACCGTGGATACGAGCAGTACTTC. Translating it yields CASSPPGNRGYEQYF.